A single sample is the source of the 26 T cell receptor beta chains below, sequenced in a study of siplizumab effects on memory and regulatory T cells. Sequenced by immunoSEQ multiplex PCR; TCRdb stores in-frame clones only, minus some. Among under 130,000 clones listed, 85% to 95% were seen once. Sequenced material: CD4+ T cells sorted from blood. The receptors here all came from a human donor in good health.

V usage is TRBV5-4 and J usage is TRBJ2-1; 13 positions agree with TRBD2. CDR1 and CDR2 from the germline V gene are SGHNT and YYREEE (reference sequence). After removal of 2 bases from V and 7 bases from J, the junction contained 3 bases not matched to a gene. The CDR3 sequence is 15 residues long. In DNA form, the CDR3 reads TGTGCCAGCAGCTTTAGACTAGCGGGGGGAAATGAGCAGTTCTTC. Translated: CASSFRLAGGNEQFF.

The chain employs TRBV29-1 and TRBJ1-2; D is possibly TRBD1 (5 bases). V was cut by 4 bases and J by 3 bases, with 6 bases left in between. This CDR3 region has 11 residues. Germline CDR1 SQVTM, CDR2 ANQGSEA. This CDR3 is CSVVGDYGYTF. In DNA form, the CDR3 reads TGCAGCGTTGTGGGGGACTATGGCTACACCTTC.

This clone appeared a single time. The rearrangement joins TRBV2 to TRBJ1-5, with 9 bases fitting TRBD1. The junction had 8 bases not matched to a gene; V was cut back by 8 bases and J by 6 bases. The CDR3 has 14 amino acids. Per the germline V gene, CDR1 is SNHLY and CDR2 is FYNNEI. The CDR3 sequence is CASSTGQGFQPQHF. CDR3 nucleotide sequence: TGTGCCAGCTCGACAGGACAGGGGTTTCAGCCCCAGCATTTT.

This chain links TRBV9 with TRBJ2-1; a weak D match, TRBD1 (6 bases). This CDR3 comprises 14 residues. Trimming left V 4 bases short and J 10 bases short, with 18 bases between. Germline loops: CDR1 SGDLS, CDR2 YYNGEE. CDR3 DNA sequence: TGTGCCAGCAGCCCTACAAACAGGGTCTGGGAGCAGTTCTTC. Translation gives CASSPTNRVWEQFF.

The rearrangement links TRBV6-5 to TRBJ2-5; D may correspond to TRBD1 or TRBD2 (5 bases each). The CDR3 has 14 residues. The V gene lost 2 bases and the J gene lost 5 bases, with 12 bases spanning the gap. From germline, CDR1 is MNHEY and CDR2 SVGAGI. Here the CDR3 reads CASSYRGPSETQYF. The CDR3, as DNA: TGTGCCAGCAGTTACCGGGGACCGTCGGAGACCCAGTACTTC.

V gene TRBV20-1 combines with J gene TRBJ2-4; D is unclear. V was cut by 6 bases and J by 1 base, with 4 bases left in between. Germline V lookup: CDR1 DFQATT, CDR2 SNEGSKA (reference sequence). The CDR3 contains 11 residues. DNA of the CDR3: TGCAGTGCGGACGCCAAAAACATTCAGTACTTC. Its translation: CSADAKNIQYF.

This chain uses TRBV4-1 with TRBJ2-5; 12 bases agree with TRBD2. The germline CDR1 and CDR2 sequences are MGHRA and YSYEKL. V gave up 3 bases and J gave up 0 bases; unmatched junction bases: 11. CDR3 size: 19 residues. CDR3 sequence reads: CASSQTGTSGSWNQETQYF. CDR3 nucleotides: TGCGCCAGCAGCCAGACCGGGACTAGCGGGTCCTGGAACCAAGAGACCCAGTACTTC.

This clone turned up a few times. The genes are TRBV7-2 and TRBJ1-5, with 7 bases lining up with TRBD1. Germline CDR1 and CDR2: SGHTA and FQGNSA. V trimming: 6 bases; J trimming: 3 bases; junction bases outside the gene matches: 5. CDR3 length equals 14 residues. This CDR3 is CASSRGQFNQPQHF. CDR3 nucleotides: TGTGCCAGCAGTCGGGGACAGTTCAATCAGCCCCAGCATTTT.

The chain uses TRBV6-6 and TRBJ1-2; 7 bases match TRBD1. Looked up from germline, CDR1 is MNHNY and CDR2 is SVGAGI (reference sequence). With 2 bases clipped from V and 6 bases from J, the junction kept 6 bases outside the gene matches. CDR3 length: 14 residues. The CDR3 region has the DNA TGTGCCAGCAGTTACCAGGGGGAGCTGCATGGCTACACCTTC. This sequence encodes CASSYQGELHGYTF.

This clone was detected once. V usage is TRBV30 and J usage is TRBJ2-7, with TRBD1 identical over 7 bases. Germline V gene lookup returns CDR1 GTSNPN and CDR2 SVGIG (reference sequence). The CDR3 loop spans 13 amino acids. After removal of 2 bases from V and 3 bases from J, the junction contained 4 bases not matched to a gene. Here the CDR3 reads CAWSKGQRYEQYF. CDR3 nucleotides: TGTGCCTGGAGTAAGGGACAGCGCTACGAGCAGTACTTC.

The rearrangement links TRBV27 to TRBJ1-1; 10 nucleotides agree with TRBD1. CDR1 and CDR2 (germline): MNHEY, SMNVEV (reference sequence). The CDR3 has 16 residues. V shed 6 bases and J 0 bases; nucleotides not matched to a gene: 7. The CDR3 DNA reads TGTGCCAGCAGAAGACAGGGGGCTAGGATGAACACTGAAGCTTTCTTT. Its translation is CASRRQGARMNTEAFF.

This clone was counted once. The chain is built from TRBV18 and TRBJ1-4; D remains unclear. The CDR3 contains 15 residues. Per the germline V gene, CDR1 is KGHSH and CDR2 is LQKENI. Deletions cut 5 bases from V and 4 bases from J, with 14 bases between. Written as DNA, the CDR3 is TGTGCCAGCTCAGACCAACGGGGATTTAATGAAAAACTGTTTTTT. Its protein product is CASSDQRGFNEKLFF.

The chain has TRBV7-8 and TRBJ1-1; 7 bases are shared with TRBD1. V trimming: 1 base; J trimming: 1 base; junction bases outside the gene matches: 3. Per germline, CDR1 SGHVS and CDR2 FQNEAQ. The CDR3 extends over 15 amino acids. The CDR3 loop is CASSLVGTANTEAFF. CDR3 DNA: TGTGCCAGCAGCTTAGTGGGGACAGCGAACACTGAAGCTTTCTTT.

The chain carries TRBV30 and TRBJ2-7, with D possibly being TRBD1 or TRBD2 (5 bases each). The length of the CDR3 is 12 residues. Germline V gene data show CDR1 as GTSNPN and CDR2 as SVGIG (reference sequence). V lost 4 bases to trimming and J lost 1 base, with 8 bases between them. In DNA, the CDR3 is TGTGCCTGGATGAGGGGTTCCTACGAGCAGTACTTC. Protein sequence: CAWMRGSYEQYF.

The J gene is TRBJ2-7, the V gene TRBV27, with D possibly TRBD1 on 6 matching bases. The CDR3 sequence is 16 residues long. V was pared by 6 bases and J by 2 bases, with 20 bases between. From germline, CDR1 is MNHEY and CDR2 SMNVEV (reference sequence). The CDR3 sequence: CASSQYPQGAAYEQYF. CDR3 nucleotide sequence: TGTGCCAGCAGCCAATACCCACAGGGAGCCGCCTACGAGCAGTACTTC.

The rearrangement links TRBV5-6 to TRBJ2-5; tentatively, D is TRBD2 (5 bases). Germline CDR1 is SGHDT and CDR2 is YYEEEE. The V end was cut by 4 bases, the J end by 2 bases, with 15 bases between. The CDR3 has 15 residues. The CDR3 spells CASSRYESGQETQYF. The CDR3 coding sequence is TGTGCCAGCAGCCGATATGAGTCGGGGCAAGAGACCCAGTACTTC.

The sample holds a few counts of this clone. Distinct nucleotide sequences in the sample also encode this CDR3. The chain recombines TRBV5-1 with TRBJ2-5; 7 nucleotides agree with TRBD1. The CDR3 extends over 14 amino acids. Germline assignment: CDR1 SGHRS and CDR2 YFSETQ. Trimming cost V 0 bases and J 1 base; bases outside gene matches: 0. The CDR3 sequence is CASSLGDSQETQYF. CDR3 sequence (DNA): TGCGCCAGCAGCTTGGGGGACAGCCAAGAGACCCAGTACTTC. Variable domain in full (rest from reference TRBV5-1 and TRBJ2-5): KAGVTQTPRYLIKTRGQQVTLSCSPISGHRSVSWYQQTPGQGLQFLFEYFSETQRNKGNFPGRFSGRQFSNSRSEMNVSTLELGDSALYLCASSLGDSQETQYFGPGTRLLVL.

V gene TRBV7-3 combines with J gene TRBJ1-1; D perhaps matches TRBD1 (6 bases). Looked up from germline, CDR1 is SGHTA and CDR2 is FQGTGA. CDR3 length equals 15 residues. V was clipped by 5 bases and J by 1 base, with 14 bases between them. DNA of the CDR3: TGTGCCAGCAGCCCCCGTGGGGGGGCGAACACTGAAGCTTTCTTT. The encoded protein is CASSPRGGANTEAFF.

The chain recombines TRBV7-9 with TRBJ2-3; possible D gene TRBD1, 5 bases. From germline, CDR1 is SEHNR and CDR2 FQNEAQ (reference sequence). Trimming took off 5 bases at V and 0 bases at J, with 9 bases between the two ends. This CDR3 spans 14 amino acids. CDR3: CASSQGQSTDTQYF. As DNA, the CDR3 is TGTGCCAGCAGCCAAGGACAAAGCACAGATACGCAGTATTTT.

The genes are TRBV28 and TRBJ2-7; TRBD1 aligns across 9 bases. Germline CDR1 is MDHEN and CDR2 is SYDVKM. The CDR3 runs to 15 residues. The J segment lost 2 bases and the V segment lost 2 bases, leaving 4 bases of the junction unmatched. This CDR3 is CASSLVGQGTYEQYF. Here the CDR3 DNA reads TGTGCCAGCAGTTTAGTGGGACAGGGTACCTACGAGCAGTACTTC.

The CDR3 is CASNTPGHSKETQYF. The CDR3 DNA reads TGCGCCAGCAACACTCCGGGACACTCTAAAGAGACCCAGTACTTC. The chain combines TRBV4-1 with TRBJ2-5; D is possibly TRBD1 (6 bases). Germline-derived CDR1 and CDR2 are MGHRA and YSYEKL. Trimming took 7 bases from V and 3 from J, leaving 18 bases between them. The length of the CDR3 is 15 residues.

V and J are TRBV2 and TRBJ2-2, with D uncertain. The germline V gene has CDR1 SNHLY and CDR2 FYNNEI. This CDR3 comprises 13 residues. V was trimmed by 3 bases and J by 7 bases, leaving 9 bases between them. The CDR3 nucleotides read TGTGCCAGCAGTGATAGCTCAGTCGGGGAGCTGTTTTTT. Its translation is CASSDSSVGELFF.

This rearrangement joins TRBV5-1 to TRBJ2-3; TRBD2 aligns across 10 bases. The junction had 3 bases not matched to a gene; V was cut back by 3 bases and J by 2 bases. Germline V gene sequence: CDR1 SGHRS, CDR2 YFSETQ. The CDR3 length is 15 residues. As DNA, the CDR3 is TGCGCCAGCAGCTCGAGCGGGGGGGCCACAGATACGCAGTATTTT. Protein: CASSSSGGATDTQYF.

The CDR3 is CASSSGPGASYEQYF. The CDR3 DNA sequence: TGTGCCAGCAGCTCAGGACCGGGAGCCTCCTACGAGCAGTACTTC. This chain joins TRBV5-6 and TRBJ2-7; D may be TRBD2 (6 bases). CDR1 and CDR2 (germline): SGHDT, YYEEEE. V was trimmed by 3 bases and J by 0 bases, leaving 13 bases between them. This CDR3 spans 15 amino acids.

The chain employs TRBV9 and TRBJ2-4, with D perhaps matching TRBD1 (6 bases). The CDR3 spans 16 residues. The ends were cut back, 3 bases at V and 5 bases at J, with 18 bases in the middle. Germline-derived CDR1 and CDR2 are SGDLS and YYNGEE. In DNA form, the CDR3 reads TGTGCCAGCAGCGCAGGACAGCCAACACGCCAAAACATTCAGTACTTC. Encoded protein: CASSAGQPTRQNIQYF.

The chain has TRBV10-3 and TRBJ1-1; D unresolved. The CDR3 is 15 residues long. Trimming shortened V by 1 base and J by 1 base, and 10 bases separated the two germline ends. Germline assignment: CDR1 ENHRY and CDR2 SYGVKD. This CDR3 is CAISEYSAGNTEAFF. Written as DNA, the CDR3 is TGTGCCATCAGTGAGTATTCGGCGGGGAACACTGAAGCTTTCTTT.